This T cell receptor beta chain was recovered during a study of cytomegalovirus exposure and HLA in healthy donors. This clone has just a few counts. Its antigen is not known. Study results and caveats: What TCR beta sequences reportedly achieved was accurate prediction of HLA-A and HLA-B alleles in most subjects. Earlier analysis yielded a pattern in which most TCR beta V segments were productive about 87% or about 30% of the time. On later analysis, the bulk of CMV-associated TCR beta chains appeared to be HLA-restricted.

The PCR was carried out with 60 Vbeta primers and 13 Jbeta primers. The method was immunoSEQ multiplex PCR; TCRdb's version includes in-frame clones alone and lacks a portion of them. The sample shows 200,000 to 250,000 clones, 70% to 85% of them seen only once. V was clipped by 4 bases and J by 1 base, with 14 bases between them. The CDR3 is 15 amino acids. CDR1 is SGDLS, CDR2 YYNGEE, per germline. This sequence originates from a woman aged 60-70 years in good health and CMV-seropositive. The genes are TRBV9 and TRBJ1-1; D uncertain. Sequencing input: PBMCs. CDR3 bases: TGTGCCAGCAGCCCCCGTTTCGGAGCGAACACTGAAGCTTTCTTT. Its protein product is CASSPRFGANTEAFF.